This T cell receptor beta chain was captured by sequencing in a study of identical twins. Findings of the study overall: Out-of-frame beta chain sequences displayed weaker excess sharing between twins.

This clonotype has a count of ten or more. Its antigen is not identified. TCRdb itself ran the 5' RACE reads through MiXCR, one entry per CDR3 protein. This sample has approximately 700,000 distinct CDR3 sequences, with roughly 18% found just once. This CDR3 has 12 amino acids. CDR1 and CDR2 (germline): ENHRY, SYGVKD. Trimming took off 3 bases at V and 6 bases at J, with 6 bases between the two ends. This same sample was also taken into another study, of T cells expressing NK-cell markers. That study adds: The TCR beta repertoires originated in sorted CD3+CD56+NKG2C+, CD3+CD56+NKG2C- and CD3+CD56-NKG2C+ T cells. The CD3+CD56-NKG2C+ fraction was also led by these clonotypes in several donors. Whether expanded NKG2C-expressing T cell clones recognize HCMV is unknown.

The sample comprised PBMCs. The clonotype was recovered from a woman under 30 in good health. The genes are TRBV10-3 and TRBJ2-1; D is perhaps TRBD1 (5 bases). The CDR3 sequence is CAISDQGNEQFF. In DNA form, the CDR3 reads TGTGCCATCAGTGATCAGGGCAATGAGCAGTTCTTC.